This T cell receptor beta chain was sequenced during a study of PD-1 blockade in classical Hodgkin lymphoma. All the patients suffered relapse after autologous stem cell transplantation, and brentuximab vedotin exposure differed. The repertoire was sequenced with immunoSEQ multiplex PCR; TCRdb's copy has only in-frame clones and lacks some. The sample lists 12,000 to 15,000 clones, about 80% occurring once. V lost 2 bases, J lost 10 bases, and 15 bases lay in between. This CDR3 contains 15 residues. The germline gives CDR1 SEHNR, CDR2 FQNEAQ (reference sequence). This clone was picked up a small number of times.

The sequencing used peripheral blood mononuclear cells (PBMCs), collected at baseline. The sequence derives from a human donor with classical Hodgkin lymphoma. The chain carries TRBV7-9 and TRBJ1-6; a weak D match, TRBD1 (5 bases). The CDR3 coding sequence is TGTGCCAGCAGCTTAATGGGGGGAAAAGGATCACCCCTCCACTTT. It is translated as CASSLMGGKGSPLHF.